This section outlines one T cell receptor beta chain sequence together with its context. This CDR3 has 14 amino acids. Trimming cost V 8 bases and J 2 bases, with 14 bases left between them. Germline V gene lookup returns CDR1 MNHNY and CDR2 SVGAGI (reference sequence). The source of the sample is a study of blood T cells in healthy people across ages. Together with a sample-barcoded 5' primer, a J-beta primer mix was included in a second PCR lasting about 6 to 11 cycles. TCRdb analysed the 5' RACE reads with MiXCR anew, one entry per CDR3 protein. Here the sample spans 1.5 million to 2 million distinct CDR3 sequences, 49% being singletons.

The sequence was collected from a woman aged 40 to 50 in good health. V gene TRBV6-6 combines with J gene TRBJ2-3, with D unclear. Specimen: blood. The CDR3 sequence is CASARLAYTDTQYF. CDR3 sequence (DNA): TGTGCCAGCGCGAGGTTGGCCTACACAGATACGCAGTATTTT.